The sequence of this T cell receptor beta chain was determined in a study of T cell changes during pregnancy in multiple sclerosis. Assay used: immunoSEQ multiplex PCR; TCRdb lists only in-frame clones, some missing. The data hold around 56,000 clones, with roughly 90% observed a single time. This clone has a single count. The J segment lost 4 bases and the V segment lost 1 base, leaving 8 bases of the junction unmatched. There are 16 residues in the CDR3. Germline CDR1 and CDR2: SGHDT and YYEEEE. The sequenced sample was peripheral blood, obtained in the third trimester of pregnancy. The chain carries TRBV5-6 and TRBJ1-3, with 7 bases identical to TRBD1. This TCR was recovered from a female donor in good health, enrolled as a control in a pregnancy study. CDR3 bases: TGTGCCAGCAGCTTGAACAGGGGATATTCGGGAAACACCATATATTTT. It translates to CASSLNRGYSGNTIYF.